The 10 T cell receptor beta chains in this list originate from one sample, sequenced in a study of shared clonotypes between healthy human individuals. Sequencing was performed with immunoSEQ multiplex PCR; in TCRdb, only in-frame clones are kept and a portion is missing. The sample comprises about 2,500,000 clones, just over 90% of which are singletons, and more than 0.12% rests with the top ten. Sample: naive CD4+ T cells sorted from blood. The subset here: CD45RA+ positively selected. These receptors were taken from a man between 18 and 29 years old in good health.

The V call is TRBV11-3, the J call TRBJ2-3; the D is unclear. V dropped 5 bases and J dropped 3 bases, with 15 bases sitting between them. The CDR3 has 15 residues. Germline V CDR1 and CDR2: SGHNT, YENEEA. The DNA for the CDR3 is TGTGCCAGCAGCCCAAGAGGCGTTTTAACAGATACGCAGTATTTT. Protein: CASSPRGVLTDTQYF.

The V call is TRBV5-4, the J call TRBJ2-7; the match to TRBD2 covers 13 bases. Germline V CDR1 and CDR2: SGHNT, YYREEE (reference sequence). The ends lost 5 bases at V and 7 bases at J; junction bases unmatched: 6. The CDR3 consists of 14 residues. CDR3 loop: CASRLAGGPREQYF. The DNA of the CDR3 is TGTGCCAGCAGACTAGCGGGAGGGCCGCGGGAGCAGTACTTC.

The rearrangement links TRBV28 to TRBJ1-2; D is ambiguous. In germline, CDR1 is MDHEN, CDR2 SYDVKM. V was clipped by 6 bases and J by 1 base, with 3 bases between them. CDR3 length equals 11 residues. The DNA of the CDR3 is TGTGCCAGCAGCAATAACTATGGCTACACCTTC. It specifies CASSNNYGYTF.

The chain is built from TRBV5-1 and TRBJ2-2; 7 positions match TRBD1. The CDR3 consists of 15 residues. CDR1 and CDR2 from the germline V gene are SGHRS and YFSETQ. V was clipped by 5 bases and J by 1 base; unmatched bases: 5. CDR3 coding DNA: TGCGCCAGCAGGTCGGGACAGCTGAACACCGGGGAGCTGTTTTTT. This gives the protein CASRSGQLNTGELFF.

This clone was seen a single time. The V and J genes are TRBV27 and TRBJ2-1; the D gene could be TRBD1 or TRBD2 (5 bases each). This CDR3 contains 16 residues. Germline values: CDR1 MNHEY, CDR2 SMNVEV (reference sequence). Trimming shortened V by 7 bases and J by 6 bases, and 22 bases separated the two germline ends. CDR3 sequence (DNA): TGTGCCAGCACATCTTACTCGGGGCCGGGGTTCAATGAGCAGTTCTTC. This translates into CASTSYSGPGFNEQFF.

The rearrangement uses TRBV18 and TRBJ2-7; 10 nucleotides align to TRBD2. This CDR3 has 18 amino acids. Germline lookup yields CDR1 KGHSH and CDR2 LQKENI. Trimming cost V 6 bases and J 2 bases; bases outside gene matches: 16. The CDR3 DNA sequence: TGTGCCAGCTCCGGAACTTTGTTAGAGCGGGAGGGTCCCTACGAGCAGTACTTC. Its protein is CASSGTLLEREGPYEQYF.

The chain uses TRBV6-5 and TRBJ2-5, with no clear D. This CDR3 region has 14 residues. Germline V lookup: CDR1 MNHEY, CDR2 SVGAGI. Trimming took off 6 bases at V and 5 bases at J, with 16 bases between the two ends. CDR3: CASRAPARPETQYF. The CDR3 bases are TGTGCCAGCAGAGCCCCTGCCCGCCCCGAGACCCAGTACTTC.

V gene TRBV4-1 combines with J gene TRBJ2-2, with TRBD2 as a possible D gene (5 bases). The V end was cut by 1 base, the J end by 7 bases, with 13 bases between. The CDR3 is 15 amino acids. The V gene's germline CDR1 is MGHRA and CDR2 YSYEKL. Here the CDR3 reads CASSQARTAGGELFF. DNA for the CDR3: TGCGCCAGCAGCCAAGCCCGGACCGCGGGCGGGGAGCTGTTTTTT.

The chain employs TRBV2 and TRBJ2-1; D unclear. V lost 5 bases and J lost 10, with 18 bases in between. The CDR3 spans 14 residues. Germline values: CDR1 SNHLY, CDR2 FYNNEI. The CDR3 reads CASSYVGMGWEQFF. The CDR3 nucleotides read TGTGCCAGCAGTTACGTCGGTATGGGGTGGGAGCAGTTCTTC.

CDR3 nucleotides: TGTGCCAGCAGACATGCAGGGGCCACTGAAGCTTTCTTT. Translated: CASRHAGATEAFF. The chain combines TRBV5-6 with TRBJ1-1; D perhaps matches TRBD1 (6 bases). CDR1 is SGHDT, CDR2 YYEEEE, per germline. This CDR3 spans 13 amino acids. V was pared by 5 bases and J by 4 bases, with 12 bases between.